The sample holds many counts of the clone carrying this T cell receptor beta chain. Its target is unknown. TCRdb re-called the 5' RACE reads with MiXCR, one entry per CDR3 protein. This table holds 250,000 or so distinct CDR3 sequences, about 3.9% found once. Losses at the gene ends were 3 bases for V and 0 bases for J; bases not matched to a gene: 6. Germline V lookup: CDR1 SGHRS, CDR2 YFSETQ. CDR3 size: 17 residues. This record belongs to a study of T cells after yellow fever vaccination. Study-wide context: SMART-Seq v4 Ultra Low Input handled preparation of low-cell-number fractions. Regarding the study as a whole: At about 97% for CD4 and 75% to 90% for CD8, most primary-vaccination clones showed up again after the booster. Weaker overall, the secondary response nonetheless peaked faster (day 5 versus 15).

J is TRBJ1-5 and V is TRBV5-1; 10 bases line up with TRBD1. The sequenced sample was PBMCs, obtained 15 days after the yellow fever booster vaccination. The sequence derives from a man between 18 and 29 years old who received the YFV17D yellow fever vaccine. The CDR3 here is CASSSGTGAHSNQPQHF. The CDR3 DNA follows: TGCGCCAGCAGCTCGGGGACAGGGGCGCATAGCAATCAGCCCCAGCATTTT.